The rows below give T cell receptor beta chains drawn from one sample of a study of blood T cell repertoires in COVID-19. The table came from immunoSEQ multiplex PCR; TCRdb's copy has only in-frame clones and leaves some out. Among fewer than 200,000 clones listed, about 80% were seen once. Sequences were obtained from peripheral blood. All receptors come from a woman aged 55-70 years with COVID-19, enrolled during active disease. Each CDR3 is given with its conserved first and last residue. Each record gives: J gene, clone size, D gene, V gene, CDR3 DNA, CDR3 protein. A D gene is named only where the DNA matches it firmly. Some rows have no size entry. The others give once, few or many, or a class for an expanded clone.

TRBJ2-3,.,.,TRBV9,TGTGCCAGCAGCGTAGGGCTAGTAAGCACAGATACGCAGTATTTT,CASSVGLVSTDTQYF
TRBJ1-2,.,.,TRBV3-1/TRBV3-2,TGTGCCAGCAGCCACGGGACCGGGGGTGGTGGCTACACCTTC,CASSHGTGGGGYTF
TRBJ2-5,.,TRBD1,TRBV7-2,TGTGCCAGCAGCCCGGACAGGGGTCGTCAAGAGACCCAGTACTTC,CASSPDRGRQETQYF
TRBJ1-1,.,.,TRBV28,TGTGCCAGCACATCCGGGACAGAAGCTTTCTTT,CASTSGTEAFF
TRBJ1-6,.,.,TRBV4-1,TGCGCCAGCAGCCAGGGTTCCGGGGGGAATTCACCCCTCCACTTT,CASSQGSGGNSPLHF
TRBJ2-1,few,.,TRBV3-1/TRBV3-2,TGTGCCAGCAGCCAAGATCGCGCGGGTGAGCAGTTCTTC,CASSQDRAGEQFF
TRBJ2-1,.,TRBD2,TRBV29-1,TGCAGCGTTTTGGGAGTGGTAGCGGGCCCCAATGAGCAGTTCTTC,CSVLGVVAGPNEQFF
TRBJ2-1,few,TRBD2,TRBV7-9,TGTGCCAGCAGCCCGAGGGGCGGGAGCTCCTACAATGAGCAGTTCTTC,CASSPRGGSSYNEQFF
TRBJ1-1,few,TRBD1,TRBV6-5,TGTGCCAGCAGTTACCCTCAGACAGGGGGAATGACTGAAGCTTTCTTT,CASSYPQTGGMTEAFF
TRBJ1-1,.,TRBD1,TRBV7-9,TGTGCCAGCAGCTTAGACACAGGGGTTCTAACTGAAGCTTTCTTT,CASSLDTGVLTEAFF
TRBJ2-6,.,.,TRBV10-3,TGTGCCATCAGTGAGGCGGGGCTTCTACGGGCCAACGTCCTGACTTTC,CAISEAGLLRANVLTF
TRBJ2-5,.,TRBD2,TRBV5-1,TGCGCCAGCAGCTTGGTCGCCGGGACTAGCGGGGGGGCTAGTCAAGAGACCCAGTACTTC,CASSLVAGTSGGASQETQYF
TRBJ1-2,.,.,TRBV3-1/TRBV3-2,TGTGCCAGCAGCCAAGGGCCCCATGGCTACACCTTC,CASSQGPHGYTF
TRBJ2-4,few,TRBD2,TRBV7-3,TGTGCCAGCAGCTTAAGCCGGGAGGACATTCAGTACTTC,CASSLSREDIQYF
TRBJ1-5,.,.,TRBV29-1,TGCAGCGTTTCGGACAGCTTCAATCAGCCCCAGCATTTT,CSVSDSFNQPQHF
TRBJ2-2,.,TRBD1,TRBV28,TGTGCCAGCAGTTCCTCGCCGGGGGACAGGGTACACACCGGGGAGCTGTTTTTT,CASSSSPGDRVHTGELFF
TRBJ2-5,.,TRBD2,TRBV5-1,TGCGCCAGCAGCTTTGCTGGACTAGCGGGGCTTGAGACCCAGTACTTC,CASSFAGLAGLETQYF
TRBJ1-2,.,TRBD1,TRBV2,TGTGCCAGCAGAGACGACAGGGGGCGACGCGACACCTTC,CASRDDRGRRDTF
TRBJ2-1,medium-sized,TRBD2,TRBV28,TGTGCCAGCACCCTACTAGCGGGGGGGAACAATGAGCAGTTCTTC,CASTLLAGGNNEQFF
TRBJ1-1,.,.,TRBV11-2,TGTGCCAGCAGCTGGTCGGGGGCTGAAGCTTTCTTT,CASSWSGAEAFF
TRBJ1-2,few,TRBD1,TRBV7-2,TGTGCCAGCAGCTTAATGACAGGGGTCGATGGCTACACCTTC,CASSLMTGVDGYTF
TRBJ1-6,.,.,TRBV2,TGTGCCAGCAGTGAACAGGGGATTAATTCACCCCTCCACTTT,CASSEQGINSPLHF
TRBJ2-1,once,.,TRBV11-3,TGTGCCAGCAGCCTCCTTGGCGGGGGCAACTACAATGAGCAGTTCTTC,CASSLLGGGNYNEQFF
TRBJ1-4,.,.,TRBV10-1,TGCGCCAGCAGTGAGTCCCGGAATGAAAAACTGTTTTTT,CASSESRNEKLFF
TRBJ1-5,.,TRBD1,TRBV19,TGTGCCAGTAACCTAGGGTGGACAGGACTGAATCAGCCCCAGCATTTT,CASNLGWTGLNQPQHF
TRBJ2-7,.,.,TRBV15,TGTGCCACCAGCAGAGATCCCAGCTACGAGCAGTACTTC,CATSRDPSYEQYF
TRBJ1-1,.,TRBD1,TRBV7-9,TGTGCCAGCAGCAAGGGGGCAACCAGTGAAGCTTTCTTT,CASSKGATSEAFF
TRBJ1-1,.,TRBD1,TRBV5-1,TGCGCCAGCAGCCCATCAGGGGGAGGAACTGAAGCTTTCTTT,CASSPSGGGTEAFF
TRBJ1-6,.,.,TRBV7-2,TGTGCCAGCAGCTTCGCCAGGGATAATTCACCCCTCCACTTT,CASSFARDNSPLHF
TRBJ1-5,once,.,TRBV18,TGTGCCAGCTCACCAGTTGCCGGTCAGGGAAATGTTCAGCCCCAGCATTTT,CASSPVAGQGNVQPQHF
TRBJ1-4,.,.,TRBV9,TGTGCCAGCAGCCCCTGTAGCGAACGGGAAAAACTGTTTTTT,CASSPCSEREKLFF
TRBJ2-3,.,TRBD2,TRBV27,TGTGCCAGCAGTTATGCTAGCGGGGTGGAAGGATATACGCAGTATTTT,CASSYASGVEGYTQYF
TRBJ2-1,.,TRBD1,TRBV24-1,TGTGCCACCAGTGATTTAAGGGGGCGCGTTGGATCCTACAATGAGCAGTTCTTC,CATSDLRGRVGSYNEQFF
TRBJ2-1,.,TRBD2,TRBV5-1,TGCGCCAGCAGCCATGGGACTAGCGGGGACAATGAGCAGTTCTTC,CASSHGTSGDNEQFF